The 9 T cell receptor beta chains reported below all come from one sample, sequenced in a study of T cells of healthy individuals. TCRdb reanalysed the 5' RACE reads using MiXCR and keeps one entry per CDR3 protein. This table holds around 63,000 distinct CDR3 sequences, about 16% found once. These receptors were collected from a human donor in good health.

This clonotype showed up many times. This chain links TRBV4-2 with TRBJ2-5; tentatively, D is TRBD2 (7 bases). Trimming took 1 base from V and 2 from J, leaving 20 bases between them. Germline V lookup: CDR1 LGHNA, CDR2 YNFKEQ. The CDR3 consists of 18 residues. The CDR3 reads CASSQVLSGTPQQETQYF. DNA of the CDR3: TGTGCCAGCAGCCAAGTCCTAAGCGGGACACCCCAACAAGAGACCCAGTACTTC.

The chain recombines TRBV11-1 with TRBJ2-1, with 9 bases fitting TRBD1. Trimming cost V 5 bases and J 4 bases; bases outside gene matches: 9. Germline CDR1 and CDR2: SGHAT and FQDESV (reference sequence). The CDR3 is 16 amino acids. The chain's CDR3 is CASSPQRDRVYNEQFF. As DNA, the CDR3 is TGTGCCAGCAGCCCGCAGCGGGACAGGGTTTACAATGAGCAGTTCTTC.

This clonotype was observed at least ten times. The chain combines TRBV5-4 with TRBJ2-7; D unresolved. CDR3 size: 11 residues. Trimming removed 0 bases at V and 5 bases at J, with 3 bases between. The germline CDR1 and CDR2 sequences are SGHNT and YYREEE (reference sequence). CDR3 protein: CASSLGDEQYF. The CDR3 nucleotides read TGTGCCAGCAGCTTGGGCGACGAGCAGTACTTC.

Concerning this clonotype: This may be a read error: a much more frequent sequence differs by one nucleotide. The chain uses TRBV4-2 and TRBJ2-7, with 8 bases matching TRBD2. Looked up from germline, CDR1 is LGHNA and CDR2 is YNFKEQ. The CDR3 covers 14 residues. With 3 bases clipped from V and 4 bases from J, the junction kept 5 bases outside the gene matches. In DNA, the CDR3 is TGTGCCAGCAGCCACGAGCGGGGGCTATACGAGCAGTACTTC. This encodes CASSHERGLYEQYF.

The chain is built from TRBV28 and TRBJ1-1; D is uncertain. Trimming left V 4 bases short and J 4 bases short, with 4 bases between. CDR1 is MDHEN and CDR2 is SYDVKM in the germline V gene. The CDR3 loop spans 11 amino acids. CDR3 coding DNA: TGTGCCAGCAGTTGGCGCACTGAAGCTTTCTTT. Protein: CASSWRTEAFF.

V is TRBV27 and J is TRBJ2-1; TRBD1 aligns across 7 bases. CDR1 and CDR2 from the germline V gene are MNHEY and SMNVEV (reference sequence). Unmatched junction bases numbered 6, after V lost 3 bases and J lost 4 bases. This CDR3 has 15 amino acids. The CDR3 loop reads CASSFSPGQYNEQFF. The CDR3 DNA is TGTGCCAGCAGTTTTTCCCCGGGACAGTACAATGAGCAGTTCTTC.

This sequence joins TRBV5-1 and TRBJ2-5; D is ambiguous. Deletions cut 6 bases from V and 3 bases from J, with 6 bases between. Germline assignment: CDR1 SGHRS and CDR2 YFSETQ. The CDR3 extends over 11 amino acids. For the CDR3, the DNA is TGCGCCAGCAAGTACGAAGAGACCCAGTACTTC. Translating it yields CASKYEETQYF.

This clonotype was picked up many times. This chain's CDR3 is CASRDEQGADTQYF. As DNA, the CDR3 is TGTGCCAGCAGAGACGAACAGGGAGCAGATACGCAGTATTTT. V usage is TRBV5-4 and J usage is TRBJ2-3, with D possibly being TRBD1 (6 bases). The CDR3 sequence is 14 residues long. Germline V gene lookup returns CDR1 SGHNT and CDR2 YYREEE (reference sequence). Trimming took 5 bases from V and 4 from J, leaving 14 bases between them.

This clonotype was found a few times. This chain links TRBV3-1 with TRBJ2-2, with D tentatively TRBD2 (6 bases). The CDR3 covers 15 residues. CDR1 and CDR2 from the germline V gene are LGHDT and YNNKEL (reference sequence). V was clipped by 3 bases and J by 3 bases, with 11 bases between them. CDR3 DNA: TGTGCCAGCAGCCAGGGGGGACGGGACACCGGGGAGCTGTTTTTT. This translates into CASSQGGRDTGELFF. Complete variable domain (other parts from reference TRBV3-1 and TRBJ2-2): DTAVSQTPKYLVTQMGNDKSIKCEQNLGHDTMYWYKQDSKKFLKIMFSYNNKELIINETVPNRFSPKSPDKAHLNLHINSLELGDSAVYFCASSQGGRDTGELFFGEGSRLTVL.